This TCR beta chain was recovered during a study of sequential checkpoint blockade in melanoma. Study-level background: Randomization was 1:1 between first-line nivolumab→ipilimumab and ipilimumab→nivolumab. Both treatment sequences were followed by maintenance nivolumab.

The treatment is: randomized to nivolumab then ipilimumab (arm A) or the reverse (arm B). None of the patients previously received DNA-damaging chemotherapy. Live CD3+CD8+ CD19− CD56− cells were sorted from PBMCs. Per the germline V gene, CDR1 is MDHEN and CDR2 is SYDVKM. The CDR3 extends over 13 amino acids. Profiled with immunoSEQ multiplex PCR; TCRdb holds only in-frame clones, not every one. The sample lists roughly 13,000 clones, roughly two thirds occurring once. The source of this sequence is a human donor with melanoma. This chain joins TRBV28 and TRBJ2-5; D perhaps matches TRBD2 (6 bases). Matching the DNA end better, TRBJ2-7 makes the J call doubtful. The sample in question was CD8+ T cells sorted from blood (inferred from file names), obtained from a patient given nivolumab and ipilimumab in sequence. The CDR3 loop is CASSFHRGYEQYF. In nucleotides, the CDR3 is TGTGCCAGCAGTTTTCACCGGGGGTACGAGCAGTACTTC.